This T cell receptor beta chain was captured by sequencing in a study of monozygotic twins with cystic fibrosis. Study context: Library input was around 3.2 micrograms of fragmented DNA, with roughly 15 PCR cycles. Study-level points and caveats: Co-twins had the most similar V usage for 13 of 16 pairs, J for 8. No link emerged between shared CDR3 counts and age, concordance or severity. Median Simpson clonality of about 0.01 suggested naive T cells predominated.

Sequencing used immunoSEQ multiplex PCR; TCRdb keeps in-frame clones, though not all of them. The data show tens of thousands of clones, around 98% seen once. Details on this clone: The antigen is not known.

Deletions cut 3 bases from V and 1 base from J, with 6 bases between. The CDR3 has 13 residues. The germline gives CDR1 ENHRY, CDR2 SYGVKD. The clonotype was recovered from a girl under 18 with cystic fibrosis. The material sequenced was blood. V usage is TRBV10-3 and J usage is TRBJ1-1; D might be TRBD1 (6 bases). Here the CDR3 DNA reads TGTGCCATCAGTGAAGGGGGGAACACTGAAGCTTTCTTT. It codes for CAISEGGNTEAFF.